The source of this T cell receptor (beta chain) is a study of T cells in Graves' hyperthyroidism and ophthalmopathy. Study at large: Peripheral blood collection took place at initial diagnosis, before any treatment.

It was less than 13 ml of fresh peripheral blood that supplied the PBMCs. There are 13 residues in the CDR3. With V trimmed by 4 bases and J by 7 bases, 3 bases remained unmatched. The germline V gene encodes CDR1 MDHEN and CDR2 SYDVKM. With regard to this clonotype: A much larger clone lies a single base off, so this may be a read error.

Template material for amplifying TCR beta CDR3 regions consisted of RNA transcripts. The primer set for the first-round RT-PCR of the TCR CDR3 was HTBI. From the multiplex PCR reads, TCRdb called clonotypes with MiXCR, one entry per CDR3 protein. In the table there are some 490,000 distinct CDR3 sequences, 15% to 20% of which are singletons. This clonotype was obtained from a woman aged 25-40 years with Graves' ophthalmopathy. Sequenced: blood. The gene calls are TRBV28 and TRBJ1-5; 8 bases line up with TRBD1. CDR3 coding DNA: TGTGCCAGCAGTTCCGCAGGGGGCCAGCCCCAGCATTTT. The encoded protein is CASSSAGGQPQHF.